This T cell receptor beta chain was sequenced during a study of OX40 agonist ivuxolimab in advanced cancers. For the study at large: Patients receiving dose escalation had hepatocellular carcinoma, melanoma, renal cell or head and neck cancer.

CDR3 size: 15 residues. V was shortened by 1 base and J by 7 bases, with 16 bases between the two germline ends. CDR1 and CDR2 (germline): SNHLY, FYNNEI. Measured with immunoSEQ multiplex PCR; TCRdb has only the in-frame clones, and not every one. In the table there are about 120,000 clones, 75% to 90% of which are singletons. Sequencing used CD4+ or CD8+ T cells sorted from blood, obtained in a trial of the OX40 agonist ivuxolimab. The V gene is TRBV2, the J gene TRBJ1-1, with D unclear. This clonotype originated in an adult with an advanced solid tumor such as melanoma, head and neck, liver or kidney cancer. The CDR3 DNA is TGTGCCAGCAGTGAAGATTTGGCCCGGATAGGTGAAGCTTTCTTT. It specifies CASSEDLARIGEAFF.